One sample yielded the 29 T cell receptor beta chains listed below, sequenced in a study of blood T cell repertoires in COVID-19. Sequencing was performed with immunoSEQ multiplex PCR; in TCRdb, only in-frame clones are kept and a portion is missing. The table lists about 250,000 clones, approximately 85% of them singletons. The specimen was PBMCs or T cells enriched from blood (not recorded which). Receptors were obtained from a woman between 50 and 59 years old with acute COVID-19.

This clone was recorded once. This chain joins TRBV30 and TRBJ1-2, with D possibly being TRBD1 (6 bases). V was trimmed by 2 bases and J by 3 bases, leaving 16 bases between them. CDR1 GTSNPN and CDR2 SVGIG come from the germline V gene (reference sequence). CDR3 length equals 15 residues. CDR3 residues: CAWSSTAQGYYGYTF. The CDR3 DNA sequence: TGTGCCTGGAGTTCGACGGCGCAGGGGTACTATGGCTACACCTTC. The full variable domain, completed using reference TRBV30 and TRBJ1-2, is SQTIHQWPATLVQPVGSPLSLECTVEGTSNPNLYWYRQAAGRGLQLLFYSVGIGQISSEVPQNLSASRPQDRQFILSSKKLLLSDSGFYLCAWSSTAQGYYGYTFGSGTRLTVV.

The chain has TRBV19 and TRBJ1-1; no clear D gene. The CDR3 is made up of 12 amino acids. Deletions cut 6 bases from V and 4 bases from J, with 9 bases between. Germline assignment: CDR1 LNHDA and CDR2 SQIVND (reference sequence). DNA for the CDR3: TGTGCCAGTAGCCCCCCCGGCACTGAAGCTTTCTTT. Protein product: CASSPPGTEAFF.

The rearrangement joins TRBV9 to TRBJ2-1; TRBD2 matches 9 bases. CDR3 size: 18 residues. With V trimmed by 0 bases and J by 0 bases, 7 bases remained unmatched. Germline lookup yields CDR1 SGDLS and CDR2 YYNGEE. CDR3 DNA: TGTGCCAGCAGCGTAGGGGCTAGCGGGGTTACCTCCTACAATGAGCAGTTCTTC. This sequence encodes CASSVGASGVTSYNEQFF.

The chain has TRBV14 and TRBJ1-2; 8 positions match TRBD1. CDR3 length: 13 amino acids. The V segment lost 6 bases and the J segment 5 bases; nucleotides outside the gene matches: 5. Germline-derived CDR1 and CDR2 are SGHDN and FVKESK. The CDR3 DNA sequence: TGTGCCAGCAGGGGGACAGGAGCTTATGGCTACACCTTC. Its translation: CASRGTGAYGYTF.

This clone is a singleton in its sample. V and J are TRBV18 and TRBJ2-2, with 8 bases aligning to TRBD1. The CDR3 is 14 residues long. Germline CDR1 KGHSH, CDR2 LQKENI. The J segment lost 11 bases and the V segment lost 3 bases, leaving 8 bases of the junction unmatched. The CDR3: CASSPTGGRGELFF. In DNA form, the CDR3 reads TGTGCCAGCTCACCTACAGGGGGTCGTGGCGAGCTGTTTTTT.

CDR3 DNA sequence: TGTGCCAGCAGCCCCACAGGCTCCGACGCTACTAGCAATCAGCCCCAGCATTTT. Translating gives CASSPTGSDATSNQPQHF. The chain links TRBV5-8 to TRBJ1-5; D possibly corresponds to TRBD1 (5 bases). The germline V gene has CDR1 SGHTS and CDR2 YDEGEE. CDR3 size: 18 residues. V gave up 4 bases and J gave up 0 bases, with 20 bases separating them.

The chain has TRBV2 and TRBJ1-1; no clear D. The CDR3 is 12 amino acids. Trimming left V 5 bases short and J 0 bases short, with 4 bases between. Germline V gene data show CDR1 as SNHLY and CDR2 as FYNNEI. Here the CDR3 DNA reads TGTGCCAGCAGTATCTTGAACACTGAAGCTTTCTTT. It codes for CASSILNTEAFF.

As DNA, the CDR3 is TGTGCCAGCAGTGAAGAAGGGGGTAGGAATTCACCCCTCCACTTT. Residues: CASSEEGGRNSPLHF. V usage is TRBV6-1 and J usage is TRBJ1-6; a possible D gene is TRBD1 (6 bases). V lost 1 base and J lost 7, with 11 bases in between. Germline V gives CDR1 MNHNS, CDR2 SASEGT. This CDR3 spans 15 amino acids.

As to this clone: Other DNA sequences in the sample encode the same CDR3. This rearrangement joins TRBV27 to TRBJ1-2, with TRBD1 matching over 7 bases. The CDR3 totals 14 residues. Germline CDR1 MNHEY, CDR2 SMNVEV (reference sequence). V shed 5 bases and J 4 bases; nucleotides not matched to a gene: 7. The DNA for the CDR3 is TGTGCCAGCAGTCCCAGGACAGGCCCCTATGGCTACACCTTC. The encoded protein is CASSPRTGPYGYTF.

This rearrangement joins TRBV2 to TRBJ2-1, with a weak D call TRBD2 (5 bases). CDR1 is SNHLY and CDR2 is FYNNEI in the germline V gene. CDR3 length: 13 residues. V was trimmed by 5 bases and J by 6 bases, leaving 11 bases between them. CDR3 residues: CASSLDWSNEQFF. CDR3 nucleotide sequence: TGTGCCAGCAGTTTGGACTGGTCCAATGAGCAGTTCTTC.

The chain employs TRBV30 and TRBJ1-5; maybe TRBD1 (5 bases). CDR1 is GTSNPN, CDR2 SVGIG, per germline (reference sequence). Trimming left V 2 bases short and J 3 bases short, with 11 bases between. The CDR3 consists of 14 residues. For the CDR3, the DNA is TGTGCCTGGAGTTCGGCAGGACACAATCAGCCCCAGCATTTT. Its protein product is CAWSSAGHNQPQHF.

V is TRBV11-3 and J is TRBJ1-1; 7 bases fit TRBD1. This CDR3 is built from 13 residues. V trimming: 4 bases; J trimming: 5 bases; junction bases outside the gene matches: 4. The germline CDR1 and CDR2 sequences are SGHNT and YENEEA. The CDR3 coding sequence is TGTGCCAGCAGCTCCCACAGGGGAACTGAAGCTTTCTTT. It encodes CASSSHRGTEAFF.

The rearrangement uses TRBV10-2 and TRBJ1-5; no firm D call. The CDR3 extends over 15 amino acids. V lost 4 bases and J lost 0, with 10 bases in between. Germline lookup yields CDR1 WSHSY and CDR2 SAAADI. The CDR3, as DNA: TGCGCCAGCAGTGGCCCGGCGGGTAGCAATCAGCCCCAGCATTTT. It translates to CASSGPAGSNQPQHF.

The V and J genes are TRBV7-2 and TRBJ1-5, with TRBD1 identical over 7 bases. This CDR3 has 16 residues. The trim removed 4 bases at V and 6 bases at J, leaving 12 bases unmatched. CDR1 is SGHTA, CDR2 FQGNSA, per germline. The CDR3 spells CASSSRLDRVGQPQHF. For the CDR3, the DNA is TGTGCCAGCAGCTCCAGGCTCGACAGGGTGGGTCAGCCCCAGCATTTT.

The chain recombines TRBV6-5 with TRBJ1-2; D is undetermined. V lost 3 bases, J lost 2 bases, and 7 bases lay in between. The CDR3 spans 13 residues. In germline, CDR1 is MNHEY, CDR2 SVGAGI. The CDR3 DNA sequence: TGTGCCAGCAGTTATTTACAGAACTATGGCTACACCTTC. This translates into CASSYLQNYGYTF.

V usage is TRBV2 and J usage is TRBJ2-7; D gene ambiguous. This CDR3 has 14 residues. Germline-derived CDR1 and CDR2 are SNHLY and FYNNEI. V was clipped by 2 bases and J by 2 bases, with 10 bases between them. As DNA, the CDR3 is TGTGCCAGCAGTGAAACGGAGACTGCCTACGAGCAGTACTTC. It specifies CASSETETAYEQYF.

The gene calls are TRBV7-6 and TRBJ1-1, with D uncertain. The length of the CDR3 is 13 residues. Trimming took 0 bases from V and 6 from J, leaving 8 bases between them. Looked up from germline, CDR1 is SGHVS and CDR2 is FNYEAQ. CDR3 protein: CASSLARGAEAFF. The CDR3 DNA is TGTGCCAGCAGCTTAGCCCGGGGAGCTGAAGCTTTCTTT.

The rearrangement joins TRBV13 to TRBJ2-1; 10 nucleotides agree with TRBD1. CDR1 is PRHDT and CDR2 is FYEKMQ in the germline V gene (reference sequence). The CDR3 runs 15 residues. The V and J ends lost 8 bases and 9 bases, in that order; junction bases with no gene match: 13. The CDR3 sequence is CASLRDRGLRGEQFF. CDR3 nucleotide sequence: TGTGCCAGCCTTCGGGACAGGGGCTTGAGGGGTGAGCAGTTCTTC.

This clone was recorded only once. The gene calls are TRBV18 and TRBJ2-7; 7 bases are a match to TRBD1. Losses at the gene ends were 2 bases for V and 3 bases for J; bases not matched to a gene: 1. This CDR3 is 13 amino acids long. CDR1 and CDR2 from the germline V gene are KGHSH and LQKENI. CDR3 coding DNA: TGTGCCAGCTCACCAAACAGGGGCTACGAGCAGTACTTC. This encodes CASSPNRGYEQYF.

The CDR3 loop is CALDRGRGYGYTF. The CDR3 DNA is TGTGCCCTGGACAGGGGGCGAGGCTATGGCTACACCTTC. V usage is TRBV30 and J usage is TRBJ1-2; TRBD1 agrees at 11 bases. Germline values: CDR1 GTSNPN, CDR2 SVGIG (reference sequence). The CDR3 extends over 13 amino acids. V was pared by 8 bases and J by 4 bases, with 6 bases of the junction left unmatched.

This clone was found a few times. The gene calls are TRBV24-1 and TRBJ2-3; TRBD1 might be the D (6 bases). The CDR3 is 13 amino acids. CDR1 is KGHDR, CDR2 SFDVKD, per germline. Trimming cost V 7 bases and J 1 base, with 8 bases left between them. The CDR3 loop is CATSRTGTDTQYF. The CDR3 DNA reads as TGTGCCACCAGCCGGACAGGCACAGATACGCAGTATTTT.

This clone was observed a handful of times. The V and J genes are TRBV6-5 and TRBJ2-1; 9 positions match TRBD2. J was trimmed by 8 bases and V by 2 bases; bases with no gene match: 1. The germline gives CDR1 MNHEY, CDR2 SVGAGI. The CDR3 covers 13 residues. The DNA of the CDR3 is TGTGCCAGCAGTTACGGCGGGGGGGATGAGCAGTTCTTC. It yields the protein CASSYGGGDEQFF.

The chain combines TRBV29-1 with TRBJ2-1, with 7 nucleotides matching TRBD1. Germline CDR1 is SQVTM and CDR2 is ANQGSEA. The CDR3 totals 14 residues. The junction had 10 bases not matched to a gene; V was cut back by 7 bases and J by 4 bases. The DNA of the CDR3 is TGCAGCGGGCAAGGCAGGGGGACATACAATGAGCAGTTCTTC. Translation: CSGQGRGTYNEQFF.

The V and J genes are TRBV7-9 and TRBJ1-1; 8 positions agree with TRBD1. The germline CDR1 and CDR2 sequences are SEHNR and FQNEAQ (reference sequence). Trimming cost V 1 base and J 5 bases; bases outside gene matches: 3. This CDR3 is built from 14 residues. For the CDR3, the DNA is TGTGCCAGCAGCTTAGGACAGGGGCAAACTGAAGCTTTCTTT. It translates to CASSLGQGQTEAFF.

In nucleotides, the CDR3 is TGTGCCAGCAGTGATTTACAGGGCACTGAAGCTTTCTTT. It yields the protein CASSDLQGTEAFF. This rearrangement joins TRBV25-1 to TRBJ1-1; D perhaps matches TRBD1 (6 bases). Germline V lookup: CDR1 MGHDK, CDR2 SYGVNS. V was shortened by 3 bases and J by 4 bases, with 9 bases between the two germline ends. The CDR3 covers 13 residues.

This chain's CDR3 is CASSPGTSGALGSYNEQFF. The CDR3 nucleotides read TGTGCCAGCAGCCCAGGGACTAGCGGGGCCCTGGGCTCCTACAATGAGCAGTTCTTC. The V gene is TRBV11-2, the J gene TRBJ2-1, with 13 bases lining up with TRBD2. The CDR3 runs to 19 residues. The V gene end was trimmed by 5 bases and the J gene end by 0 bases; junction bases not matched to a gene: 10. Germline CDR1 is SGHAT and CDR2 is FQNNGV.

This clone was seen a single time. This specimen includes other DNA sequences encoding the same CDR3. The rearrangement links TRBV5-1 to TRBJ1-2; possibly TRBD1 for D (6 bases). The CDR3 totals 13 residues. With 4 bases removed from V and 2 bases from J, the gap between germline ends came to 9 bases. CDR1 is SGHRS, CDR2 YFSETQ, per germline. CDR3 amino acids: CASSRDTNYGYTF. CDR3 in DNA: TGCGCCAGCAGCCGGGACACCAACTATGGCTACACCTTC.

The CDR3 spells CASTGEGYNSPLHF. CDR3 DNA: TGTGCCAGCACAGGGGAAGGATATAATTCACCCCTCCACTTT. The genes are TRBV19 and TRBJ1-6, with 7 bases aligning to TRBD1. Unmatched junction bases numbered 6, after V lost 9 bases and J lost 4 bases. The CDR3 extends over 14 amino acids. CDR1 LNHDA and CDR2 SQIVND come from the germline V gene (reference sequence).

The CDR3 coding sequence is TGTGCCAGCAGCTTAACCGACAGGGCGGGCAATTCACCCCTCCACTTT. Protein: CASSLTDRAGNSPLHF. The chain recombines TRBV7-6 with TRBJ1-6, with 7 bases fitting TRBD1. The V and J ends lost 2 bases and 7 bases, in that order; junction bases with no gene match: 8. CDR1 SGHVS and CDR2 FNYEAQ come from the germline V gene. CDR3 size: 16 residues.